The present T cell receptor beta chain was sequenced within a study of PD-1 blockade in classical Hodgkin lymphoma. In the study overall: Nivolumab 3 mg/kg was given intravenously every 2 weeks.

Whole-study results and caveats: Newly diagnosed patients were reported to start with lower TCR diversity than healthy donors.

All patients experienced relapse after autologous stem cell transplantation, and brentuximab vedotin exposure was variable. CDR1 and CDR2 (germline): SGHVS, FQNEAQ. The V end lost 3 bases, the J end lost 0 bases, and 17 bases lay between the germline ends. The CDR3 totals 17 residues. Of note for this clone: Its specificity is unknown.

The method was immunoSEQ multiplex PCR; TCRdb's version includes in-frame clones alone and lacks a portion of them. The repertoire holds over 60,000 clones, with 65% to 75% as singletons. Sequences were derived from peripheral blood mononuclear cells (PBMCs), sampled before the second cycle of nivolumab. The sequence came from a human donor with classical Hodgkin lymphoma. The chain has TRBV7-8 and TRBJ1-1; D might be TRBD1 (6 bases). In DNA, the CDR3 is TGTGCCAGCAGCTTGGGCCTCATCAGGGGCCTGAACACTGAAGCTTTCTTT. Residues: CASSLGLIRGLNTEAFF.